Below are 19 T cell receptor beta chains sequenced from a single sample in a study of human T cells and chemical hapten exposure. TCRdb re-derived calls from the RACE reads in MiXCR, one entry per CDR3 protein. Of about 380,000 distinct CDR3 sequences listed, roughly 5% were seen once; the top ten hold 2% to 3%. This sample's time point: pre-sensitization, week 0. Treatment specified: therapeutic diphenylcyclopropenone sensitization with weekly scalp DPC. The material sequenced was whole blood, taken in connection with sensitization to the hapten diphenylcyclopropenone (DPC). These receptors all come from a woman aged 45-65 years with alopecia areata. Some clones in this sample may be carry-over from other donors' samples.

This clonotype was seen many times. This chain links TRBV5-6 with TRBJ2-1, with D perhaps TRBD1 (6 bases). Per the germline V gene, CDR1 is SGHDT and CDR2 is YYEEEE. Trimming pared 0 bases from V and 3 bases from J, leaving 7 bases between. The CDR3 runs 14 residues. The CDR3 loop is CASSLGQVYNEQFF. CDR3 sequence (DNA): TGTGCCAGCAGCTTGGGACAGGTCTACAATGAGCAGTTCTTC. Looking up the rest from reference TRBV5-6 and TRBJ2-1 gives the full variable domain: DAGVTQSPTHLIKTRGQQVTLRCSPKSGHDTVSWYQQALGQGPQFIFQYYEEEERQRGNFPDRFSGHQFPNYSSELNVNALLLGDSALYLCASSLGQVYNEQFFGPGTRLTVL.

This clonotype was counted ten times or more. The gene calls are TRBV29-1 and TRBJ2-1; a possible D gene is TRBD1 (5 bases). V lost 0 bases and J 0 bases, leaving 12 bases between the germline ends. CDR1 SQVTM and CDR2 ANQGSEA come from the germline V gene. The CDR3 is 16 residues long. This CDR3 reads CSVEDLGLSSYNEQFF. CDR3 sequence (DNA): TGCAGCGTTGAAGATCTGGGGCTGAGCTCCTACAATGAGCAGTTCTTC.

Many counts were recorded for this clonotype. The chain couples TRBV24-1 to TRBJ2-5; D gene unclear. The V end was cut by 3 bases, the J end by 1 base, with 8 bases between. This CDR3 spans 14 amino acids. Germline V gene sequence: CDR1 KGHDR, CDR2 SFDVKD. The CDR3 reads CATSDRALQETQYF. As DNA, the CDR3 is TGTGCCACCAGTGATCGGGCCCTCCAAGAGACCCAGTACTTC.

The V and J genes are TRBV18 and TRBJ2-5; D is uncertain. The V and J ends lost 0 bases and 5 bases respectively, with 7 bases between them. From germline, CDR1 is KGHSH and CDR2 LQKENI. This CDR3 comprises 13 residues. This CDR3 is CASSPPSRETQYF. The CDR3 DNA is TGTGCCAGCTCACCACCTAGTCGGGAGACCCAGTACTTC. The full variable domain, in which reference TRBV18 and TRBJ2-5 provide the parts outside the CDR3, is NAGVMQNPRHLVRRRGQEARLRCSPMKGHSHVYWYRQLPEEGLKFMVYLQKENIIDESGMPKERFSAEFPKEGPSILRIQQVVRGDSAAYFCASSPPSRETQYFGPGTRLLVL.

This clonotype was seen at least ten times. The chain carries TRBV10-3 and TRBJ2-2; 7 bases map to TRBD2. J was trimmed by 2 bases and V by 8 bases; bases with no gene match: 5. This CDR3 has 14 amino acids. Germline assignment: CDR1 ENHRY and CDR2 SYGVKD. Here the CDR3 reads CAISREINTGELFF. In nucleotides, the CDR3 is TGTGCCATCTCGCGGGAGATCAACACCGGGGAGCTGTTTTTT.

This chain links TRBV5-5 with TRBJ1-1; D is ambiguous. Germline loops: CDR1 SGHKS, CDR2 YYEKEE (reference sequence). V gave up 5 bases and J gave up 1 base, with 6 bases separating them. The CDR3 runs to 12 residues. CDR3 sequence (DNA): TGTGCCAGCAGGCCCACGAACACTGAAGCTTTCTTT. Protein: CASRPTNTEAFF.

As regards this clonotype: Compared with germline, one end of the junction differs, possibly owing to a read error. This sequence joins TRBV7-8 and TRBJ2-5; perhaps TRBD2 as D (6 bases). The CDR3 loop spans 17 amino acids. From germline, CDR1 is SGHVS and CDR2 FQNEAQ. The CDR3 DNA sequence: TGTGCCAGCAGCTTCCTAAAACTAGCCGAGCAGGAAGAGTCCCAGTACTTC. Protein product: CASSFLKLAEQEESQYF.

This clonotype has more than one count but fewer than ten. This chain connects TRBV6-5 to TRBJ1-1; D might be TRBD1 (5 bases). In germline, CDR1 is MNHEY, CDR2 SVGAGI. The V end was cut by 4 bases, the J end by 5 bases, with 14 bases between. The CDR3 runs to 14 residues. The CDR3 region is CASSFNWGGTEAFF. The CDR3 DNA sequence: TGTGCCAGCAGTTTCAACTGGGGGGGGACTGAAGCTTTCTTT.

This clonotype was detected ten times or more. V and J are TRBV6-6 and TRBJ1-2; 8 nucleotides agree with TRBD1. The CDR3 extends over 12 amino acids. The ends lost 11 bases at V and 3 bases at J; junction bases unmatched: 5. Germline V lookup: CDR1 MNHNY, CDR2 SVGAGI (reference sequence). DNA for the CDR3: TGTGCCGGTTCGGACAGGGACTATGGCTACACCTTC. It is translated as CAGSDRDYGYTF.

The CDR3 loop reads CASSADSSGANVLTF. CDR3 DNA sequence: TGTGCCAGCAGCGCGGACAGCTCTGGGGCCAACGTCCTGACTTTC. The J gene is TRBJ2-6, the V gene TRBV7-9, with a possible D match to TRBD1 (6 bases). Germline CDR1 and CDR2: SEHNR and FQNEAQ (reference sequence). The CDR3 covers 15 residues. V lost 5 bases, J lost 0 bases, and 8 bases lay in between.

This clonotype was detected ten times or more. The chain carries TRBV18 and TRBJ2-1; 11 nucleotides agree with TRBD2. This CDR3 contains 17 residues. Germline V gene data show CDR1 as KGHSH and CDR2 as LQKENI. The ends lost 2 bases at V and 2 bases at J; junction bases unmatched: 5. The CDR3 nucleotides are TGTGCCAGCTCACCAAGCCTAGCGGGGGGAACCTACAATGAGCAGTTCTTC. Its protein product is CASSPSLAGGTYNEQFF.

This clonotype was seen a few times. The chain links TRBV7-2 to TRBJ2-4; the match to TRBD2 covers 7 bases. Germline V gene lookup returns CDR1 SGHTA and CDR2 FQGNSA. The CDR3 loop spans 13 amino acids. The V and J ends lost 4 bases and 5 bases, in that order; junction bases with no gene match: 2. CDR3 protein: CASSWEGQNIQYF. The CDR3 region has the DNA TGTGCCAGCAGCTGGGAGGGACAAAACATTCAGTACTTC.

This clonotype came up once. A read error may produce the germline difference seen at one junction end. This chain uses TRBV20-1 with TRBJ2-3; 8 nucleotides align to TRBD2. Germline V lookup: CDR1 DFQATT, CDR2 SNEGSKA (reference sequence). The CDR3 consists of 15 residues. CDR3 protein: CSVRVPGREADTQYF. The CDR3 DNA is TGCAGTGTTAGAGTCCCCGGGAGGGAGGCAGATACGCAGTATTTT.

There are many counts of this clonotype. This chain uses TRBV3-1 with TRBJ1-1; D unresolved. V was pared by 1 base and J by 1 base, with 10 bases between. The CDR3 contains 15 residues. The germline CDR1 and CDR2 sequences are LGHDT and YNNKEL (reference sequence). CDR3 region: CASSQVLRSNTEAFF. In DNA form, the CDR3 reads TGTGCCAGCAGCCAAGTCCTACGGTCGAACACTGAAGCTTTCTTT.

In this sample, this clonotype turned up many times. The rearrangement uses TRBV29-1 and TRBJ2-4, with 9 bases identical to TRBD2. The CDR3 length is 18 residues. CDR1 and CDR2 from the germline V gene are SQVTM and ANQGSEA. The J segment lost 3 bases and the V segment lost 8 bases, leaving 20 bases of the junction unmatched. CDR3 nucleotides: TGCAGCCCCCCCCTTGGGCTAGCGGGATTAGCGGTCAAAAACATTCAGTACTTC. This codes for CSPPLGLAGLAVKNIQYF. Using reference TRBV29-1 and TRBJ2-4 for the parts outside the CDR3, the full variable domain is SAVISQKPSRDICQRGTSLTIQCQVDSQVTMMFWYRQQPGQSLTLIATANQGSEATYESGFVIDKFPISRPNLTFSTLTVSNMSPEDSSIYLCSPPLGLAGLAVKNIQYFGAGTRLSVL.

This clonotype was detected many times. The chain combines TRBV12-5 with TRBJ2-5; no clear D. V was pared by 7 bases and J by 1 base, with 10 bases between. Germline-derived CDR1 and CDR2 are LGHNT and FRNRAP. This CDR3 is built from 13 residues. The CDR3 coding sequence is TGTGCTAGTGCCGCGGACGGCCAAGAGACCCAGTACTTC. It is translated as CASAADGQETQYF.

This clonotype has a count of ten or more. The rearrangement links TRBV10-3 to TRBJ2-4, with D possibly being TRBD2 (6 bases). Trimming shortened V by 0 bases and J by 8 bases, and 11 bases separated the two germline ends. In germline, CDR1 is ENHRY, CDR2 SYGVKD. The CDR3 consists of 14 residues. In DNA form, the CDR3 reads TGTGCCATCAGTGAGTCGGGTTCGGGGGACATTCAGTACTTC. It yields the protein CAISESGSGDIQYF.

This clonotype was observed many times. The chain employs TRBV7-8 and TRBJ2-1, with 7 positions matching TRBD2. Germline CDR1 and CDR2: SGHVS and FQNEAQ. The CDR3 length is 15 residues. J was trimmed by 8 bases and V by 5 bases; bases with no gene match: 12. The CDR3 protein is CASSPLRGVTDEQFF. CDR3 coding DNA: TGTGCCAGCAGCCCCCTACGGGGGGTAACGGATGAGCAGTTCTTC.

V gene TRBV20-1 combines with J gene TRBJ1-3; tentatively, D is TRBD1 (6 bases). The CDR3 length is 13 residues. Trimming took off 1 base at V and 4 bases at J, with 8 bases between the two ends. Germline lookup yields CDR1 DFQATT and CDR2 SNEGSKA (reference sequence). In DNA, the CDR3 is TGCAGTGCTAGAGGACAGGCCGGAAACACCATATATTTT. It specifies CSARGQAGNTIYF.